The rows below give T cell receptor beta chains drawn from one sample of a study of patients and donors after allogeneic stem cell transplantation. TCRdb passed the RT-PCR reads through MiXCR, listing each CDR3 protein once. This table holds under 170,000 distinct CDR3 sequences, about two fifths found once. Specimen: blood, either unsorted or a sorted T cell fraction (not recorded which). The receptors were gathered from a human donor who was either an allogeneic HSCT recipient or a stem cell or donor lymphocyte infusion donor (not recorded which). It is not recorded whose cells these are; they may come from a transplant donor. The CDR3 runs from the conserved cysteine through the conserved F or W. The D gene is left open where the match is weak. Clone size is stated in some rows and not others, as once, few, many or a class when expanded.

d_call	clone_size	v_call	j_call	cdr3_aa	cdr3_nt
-	few	TRBV20-1	TRBJ1-1	CSISSNTEAFF	TGCAGCATCTCGTCGAACACTGAAGCTTTCTTT
TRBD1	-	TRBV20-1	TRBJ1-4	CSASRDREKLFF	TGCAGTGCTTCCCGGGACAGGGAAAAACTGTTTTTT
-	-	TRBV5-1	TRBJ1-1	CASSLRGRTEAFF	TGCGCCAGCAGCTTGCGGGGTAGGACTGAAGCTTTCTTT
TRBD1	-	TRBV6-6	TRBJ2-2	CASSKQGGGELFF	TGTGCCAGCAGTAAACAGGGGGGAGGGGAGCTGTTTTTT
-	-	TRBV27	TRBJ1-1	CASSPRGAQDTEAFF	TGTGCCAGCAGCCCCCGCGGGGCGCAGGACACTGAAGCTTTCTTT
-	-	TRBV27	TRBJ1-2	CASSFTESRGYGYTF	TGTGCCAGCAGTTTTACTGAATCCCGGGGCTATGGCTACACCTTC
-	-	TRBV6-2/TRBV6-3	TRBJ2-5	CASSYSESQETQYF	TGTGCCAGCAGTTACTCAGAAAGCCAAGAGACCCAGTACTTC
-	-	TRBV2	TRBJ1-3	CASSEADDGNTIYF	TGTGCCAGCAGTGAAGCTGACGATGGAAACACCATATATTTT
-	-	TRBV5-1	TRBJ2-2	CASSLALGEGGELFF	TGCGCCAGCAGCTTGGCTTTAGGGGAAGGCGGGGAGCTGTTTTTT
-	few	TRBV27	TRBJ1-5	CASSLGRSSNQPQHF	TGTGCCAGCAGTTTAGGTCGAAGCAGCAATCAGCCCCAGCATTTT
-	-	TRBV5-1	TRBJ2-5	CASSLNREWETQYF	TGCGCCAGCAGCCTAAACCGAGAGTGGGAGACCCAGTACTTC
-	-	TRBV16	TRBJ1-5	CASSQLVRNQPQHF	TGTGCCAGCAGCCAATTGGTCCGCAATCAGCCCCAGCATTTT
TRBD2	-	TRBV5-1	TRBJ2-1	CASSSGGARNNEQFF	TGCGCCAGCTCTAGCGGGGGGGCCAGGAACAATGAGCAGTTCTTC
TRBD1	-	TRBV5-1	TRBJ1-1	CASNPGTGATEAFF	TGCGCCAGCAATCCCGGGACAGGGGCCACTGAAGCTTTCTTT
TRBD1	-	TRBV6-2/TRBV6-3	TRBJ1-5	CASSTRQGMGGQPQHF	TGTGCCAGCAGTACCCGACAGGGGATGGGTGGTCAGCCCCAGCATTTT
-	-	TRBV15	TRBJ2-4	CATSRFGTGQNIQYF	TGTGCCACCAGCAGGTTTGGGACGGGCCAAAACATTCAGTACTTC
-	few	TRBV15	TRBJ1-4	CATSLNRNPTNEKLFF	TGTGCCACCAGCCTAAATAGAAACCCAACTAATGAAAAACTGTTTTTT
-	many	TRBV9	TRBJ1-3	CASSVEGNTIYF	TGTGCCAGCAGCGTCGAAGGAAACACCATATATTTT
-	few	TRBV10-3	TRBJ1-4	CAISEWPSDGGEKLFF	TGTGCCATCAGTGAGTGGCCCTCCGACGGAGGTGAAAAACTGTTTTTT
-	-	TRBV4-2	TRBJ1-4	CASSQITPQATNEKLFF	TGTGCCAGCAGCCAGATCACCCCACAGGCAACTAATGAAAAACTGTTTTTT
TRBD2	few	TRBV6-6	TRBJ2-7	CASSPYLAGATYEQYF	TGTGCCAGCAGTCCCTACCTAGCGGGGGCCACCTACGAGCAGTACTTC
-	few	TRBV7-6	TRBJ1-3	CASSLAITRAGGNTIYF	TGTGCCAGCAGCTTAGCGATAACTCGGGCTGGTGGAAACACCATATATTTT
-	few	TRBV20-1	TRBJ1-6	CSARGRVRSHYNSPLHF	TGCAGTGCTAGAGGACGCGTCCGTTCCCACTATAATTCACCCCTCCACTTT
TRBD1	-	TRBV5-1	TRBJ1-6	CASSTGQADSPLHF	TGCGCCAGCAGCACGGGACAGGCGGATTCACCCCTCCACTTT
TRBD2	-	TRBV5-1	TRBJ2-1	CASSSGLAANNEQFF	TGCGCCAGCAGCTCCGGACTAGCGGCCAACAATGAGCAGTTCTTC
-	few	TRBV29-1	TRBJ1-5	CSAISSASTQHF	TGCAGCGCTATCTCCTCGGCCTCGACCCAGCATTTT
TRBD1	few	TRBV9	TRBJ1-2	CASSVQGARGYTF	TGTGCCAGCAGCGTACAGGGGGCGCGAGGCTACACCTTC
-	-	TRBV27	TRBJ1-1	CASRSDTGASAFF	TGTGCCAGCAGATCCGATACGGGGGCAAGTGCTTTCTTT
-	-	TRBV4-2	TRBJ2-5	CASSQQVRGAVETQYF	TGTGCCAGCAGCCAGCAAGTTCGGGGGGCAGTGGAGACCCAGTACTTC
TRBD2	-	TRBV5-1	TRBJ2-3	CASRSGGTTDTQYF	TGCGCCAGCAGGAGCGGGGGGACCACAGATACGCAGTATTTT
TRBD1	-	TRBV10-3	TRBJ1-3	CAIRAGTGHSGNTIYF	TGTGCCATCAGGGCCGGGACAGGCCACTCGGGAAACACCATATATTTT
-	few	TRBV9	TRBJ1-1	CASSAPIGDEAFF	TGTGCCAGCAGCGCACCTATAGGGGATGAAGCTTTCTTT
-	few	TRBV10-3	TRBJ2-5	CAISERGGEETQYF	TGTGCCATCAGTGAGAGAGGCGGGGAAGAGACCCAGTACTTC
-	few	TRBV7-8	TRBJ1-4	CASSLGGGVNGFGEKLFF	TGTGCCAGCAGCTTAGGCGGGGGGGTCAACGGATTTGGTGAAAAACTGTTTTTT
-	-	TRBV6-5	TRBJ2-2	CASSYEAGAKNTGELFF	TGTGCCAGCAGTTACGAGGCGGGGGCAAAGAACACCGGGGAGCTGTTTTTT
-	-	TRBV14	TRBJ1-6	CASSQIQGYSNSPLHF	TGTGCCAGCAGCCAAATCCAGGGCTATAGTAATTCACCCCTCCACTTT
TRBD2	few	TRBV12-3/TRBV12-4	TRBJ2-5	CASSWGGETQYF	TGTGCCAGCAGTTGGGGGGGAGAGACCCAGTACTTC
-	few	TRBV28	TRBJ2-3	CASSYHKRVKTTDTQYF	TGTGCCAGCAGTTATCATAAGCGGGTGAAGACCACAGATACGCAGTATTTT
-	-	TRBV20-1	TRBJ1-2	CSARTFGGDGYTF	TGCAGTGCTAGGACCTTTGGGGGGGACGGCTACACCTTC
TRBD1	-	TRBV6-1	TRBJ1-1	CASSRQGATFF	TGTGCCAGCAGTAGACAGGGGGCTACTTTCTTT
-	-	TRBV29-1	TRBJ2-1	CSGDTGAHNEQFF	TGCAGCGGTGATACGGGGGCCCACAATGAGCAGTTCTTC
-	few	TRBV7-2	TRBJ2-3	CASSLAPEDTQYF	TGTGCCAGCAGCTTAGCCCCAGAGGATACGCAGTATTTT
-	few	TRBV5-1	TRBJ1-1	CASTVGGRAFF	TGCGCCAGCACGGTAGGTGGGCGAGCTTTCTTT
-	-	TRBV12-3/TRBV12-4	TRBJ2-5	CASTPGRHETQYF	TGTGCCAGCACCCCTGGACGTCACGAGACCCAGTACTTC